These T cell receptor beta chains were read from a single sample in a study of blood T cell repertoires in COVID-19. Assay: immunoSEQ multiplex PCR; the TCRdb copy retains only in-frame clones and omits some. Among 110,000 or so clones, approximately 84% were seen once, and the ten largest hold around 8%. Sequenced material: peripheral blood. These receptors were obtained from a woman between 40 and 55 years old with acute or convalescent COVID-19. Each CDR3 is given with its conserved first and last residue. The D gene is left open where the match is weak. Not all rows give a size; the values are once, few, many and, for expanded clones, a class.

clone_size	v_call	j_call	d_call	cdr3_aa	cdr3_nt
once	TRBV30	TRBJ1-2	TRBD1	CAWRNSRTGPVDGYTF	TGTGCCTGGAGAAATTCCCGGACAGGGCCCGTGGATGGCTACACCTTC
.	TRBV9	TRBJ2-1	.	CASSSRGEGEQFF	TGTGCCAGCAGCTCTAGGGGGGAGGGTGAGCAGTTCTTC
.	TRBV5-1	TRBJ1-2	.	CASSLDRRGGYTF	TGCGCCAGCAGCTTGGACAGGCGGGGTGGCTACACCTTC
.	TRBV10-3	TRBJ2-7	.	CAISEEVRGHEQYF	TGTGCCATCAGTGAGGAGGTACGAGGGCACGAGCAGTACTTC
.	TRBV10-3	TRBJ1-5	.	CAISGDNPGRQPQHF	TGTGCCATCAGTGGGGACAATCCCGGGAGGCAGCCCCAGCATTTT
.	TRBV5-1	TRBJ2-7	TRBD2	CASSWRASGGEQYF	TGCGCCAGCAGCTGGAGGGCTAGCGGGGGAGAGCAGTACTTC
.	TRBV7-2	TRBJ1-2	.	CASSRRGLNQQTGGYTF	TGTGCCAGCAGCCGGCGGGGCCTTAATCAGCAGACGGGTGGCTACACCTTC
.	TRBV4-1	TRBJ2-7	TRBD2	CASSQDPGLGEQYF	TGCGCCAGCAGCCAAGACCCGGGACTAGGCGAGCAGTACTTC
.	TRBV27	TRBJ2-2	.	CASSVDSGELFF	TGTGCCAGCAGCGTAGATTCCGGGGAGCTGTTTTTT
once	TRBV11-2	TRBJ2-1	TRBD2	CASSQLAGANEQFF	TGTGCCAGCAGCCAACTAGCGGGGGCTAATGAGCAGTTCTTC
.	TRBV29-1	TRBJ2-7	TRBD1	CSVKGQGHSEQYF	TGCAGCGTTAAGGGACAGGGCCACTCCGAGCAGTACTTC
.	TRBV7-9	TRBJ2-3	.	CASSFGGTTDTQYF	TGTGCCAGCAGCTTTGGGGGGACCACAGATACGCAGTATTTT
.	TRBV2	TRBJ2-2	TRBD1	CASSGQGITGELFF	TGTGCCAGCAGTGGACAGGGGATCACCGGGGAGCTGTTTTTT
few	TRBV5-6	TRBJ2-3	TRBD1	CASKWDRGTDTQYF	TGTGCCAGCAAGTGGGACAGGGGCACAGATACGCAGTATTTT
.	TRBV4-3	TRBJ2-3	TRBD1	CASSQDTIQGADTQYF	TGCGCCAGCAGCCAAGATACCATCCAGGGGGCAGATACGCAGTATTTT
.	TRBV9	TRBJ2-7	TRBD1	CASSVTGQSVEQYF	TGTGCCAGCAGCGTAACGGGACAGTCTGTCGAGCAGTACTTC
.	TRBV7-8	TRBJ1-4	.	CASSPRTLSTNEKLFF	TGTGCCAGCAGCCCTAGAACGTTATCAACTAATGAAAAACTGTTTTTT
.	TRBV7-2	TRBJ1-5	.	CASSLGRGIGGQPQHF	TGTGCCAGCAGCTTAGGTCGGGGGATAGGCGGTCAGCCCCAGCATTTT
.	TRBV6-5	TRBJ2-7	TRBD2	CASSYGLAGGSYEQYF	TGTGCCAGCAGTTACGGGCTAGCGGGGGGGTCCTACGAGCAGTACTTC
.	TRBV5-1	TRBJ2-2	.	CASSLEPSTGELFF	TGCGCCAGCAGCTTGGAGCCTTCCACCGGGGAGCTGTTTTTT
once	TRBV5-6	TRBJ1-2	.	CASSFQGKNYGYTF	TGTGCCAGCAGCTTCCAGGGGAAGAACTATGGCTACACCTTC
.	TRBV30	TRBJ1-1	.	CAWSGLRTDNTEAFF	TGTGCCTGGAGTGGGCTGAGGACTGATAACACTGAAGCTTTCTTT
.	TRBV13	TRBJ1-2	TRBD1	CASSERPTGSPHGYTF	TGTGCCAGCAGCGAACGGCCGACAGGGTCCCCCCATGGCTACACCTTC
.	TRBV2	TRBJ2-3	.	CASSIRGTSTDTQYF	TGTGCCAGCAGTATTCGGGGAACGAGCACAGATACGCAGTATTTT
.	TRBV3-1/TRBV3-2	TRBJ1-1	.	CASSHLAGEAFF	TGTGCCAGCAGCCACCTTGCAGGGGAAGCTTTCTTT
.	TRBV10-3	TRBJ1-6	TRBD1	CAISEAPTGSSYNSPLHF	TGTGCCATCAGTGAGGCCCCGACAGGGAGCTCCTATAATTCACCCCTCCACTTT
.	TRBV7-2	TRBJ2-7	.	CASSLPWTESYEQYF	TGTGCCAGCAGCTTGCCATGGACAGAGTCCTACGAGCAGTACTTC
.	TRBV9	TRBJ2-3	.	CASSALPDSRTDTQYF	TGTGCCAGCAGCGCTCTCCCGGACAGTCGCACAGATACGCAGTATTTT
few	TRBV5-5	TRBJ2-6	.	CASSLSRDWRKSGANVLTF	TGTGCCAGCAGCCTTTCCCGGGACTGGCGGAAATCTGGGGCCAACGTCCTGACTTTC
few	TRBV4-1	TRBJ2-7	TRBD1	CASSHQTGGKYEQYF	TGCGCCAGCAGCCACCAGACAGGGGGCAAATACGAGCAGTACTTC